Below, 22 T cell receptor beta chains from the same sample are listed, as sequenced in a study of blood T cell repertoires in COVID-19. TCRdb's table, derived via immunoSEQ multiplex PCR, lists solely in-frame clones and lacks some. The sample lists 85,000 to 90,000 clones, 75% to 90% occurring once. The sequenced sample was peripheral blood. The receptors were sampled from a woman of 80 years or more with active COVID-19.

V and J are TRBV3-1 (or the pseudogene TRBV3-2) and TRBJ2-1, with 7 bases identical to TRBD2. J lost 8 bases, V lost 5 bases, and 9 bases had no gene match. The CDR3 extends over 14 amino acids. In germline, CDR1 is LGHDT, CDR2 YNNKEL (reference sequence). The CDR3 reads CASSARENSDEQFF. The DNA of the CDR3 is TGTGCCAGCAGCGCGCGGGAGAACTCTGATGAGCAGTTCTTC.

The V call is TRBV11-2, the J call TRBJ2-7; no clear D gene. The CDR3 is 13 amino acids. Trimming removed 0 bases at V and 9 bases at J, with 12 bases between. Germline V gene lookup returns CDR1 SGHAT and CDR2 FQNNGV. CDR3 sequence (DNA): TGTGCCAGCAGCTTAGATAACTTCCTAGGGCAGTACTTC. This sequence encodes CASSLDNFLGQYF.

The chain recombines TRBV29-1 with TRBJ1-1; 10 bases agree with TRBD1. Trimming at V came to 7 bases and at J to 4 bases, leaving 3 bases not matched to a gene. Per germline, CDR1 SQVTM and CDR2 ANQGSEA. The CDR3 has 12 residues. CDR3 coding DNA: TGCAGCGGTTGGACAGGGGGCACTGAAGCTTTCTTT. Translated, it gives CSGWTGGTEAFF.

This clone has only one observation. The V and J genes are TRBV9 and TRBJ2-3; 8 nucleotides align to TRBD1. The CDR3 length is 15 residues. CDR1 and CDR2 (germline): SGDLS, YYNGEE. V was clipped by 1 base and J by 6 bases; unmatched bases: 7. DNA of the CDR3: TGTGCCAGCAGCGTAAGGGCAGGGGGCGAGGATACGCAGTATTTT. Protein sequence: CASSVRAGGEDTQYF.

The J gene is TRBJ2-5, the V gene TRBV20-1, with 12 positions matching TRBD2. The CDR3 runs to 17 residues. Trimming removed 3 bases from V and 4 bases from J; junction bases left unmatched: 12. The germline gives CDR1 DFQATT, CDR2 SNEGSKA (reference sequence). This CDR3 reads CSASPPTSGRQRETQYF. CDR3 nucleotide sequence: TGCAGTGCTAGTCCCCCTACTAGCGGGAGGCAGAGAGAGACCCAGTACTTC.

The gene calls are TRBV6-2 or TRBV6-3 and TRBJ2-5; D is possibly TRBD1 (5 bases). Germline lookup yields CDR1 MNHEY and CDR2 SVGEGT. Trimming pared 5 bases from V and 5 bases from J, leaving 15 bases between. This CDR3 contains 14 residues. The CDR3 DNA sequence: TGTGCCAGCAGTAATCTCAGGGCTGGGGAGACCCAGTACTTC. It is translated as CASSNLRAGETQYF.

This chain links TRBV4-1 with TRBJ2-5; perhaps TRBD1 as D (5 bases). The germline CDR1 and CDR2 sequences are MGHRA and YSYEKL. The CDR3 has 16 residues. The V gene lost 4 bases and the J gene lost 0 bases, with 15 bases spanning the gap. CDR3 nucleotide sequence: TGCGCCAGCAGCCCCGGACACGGACCGTACCAAGAGACCCAGTACTTC. It is translated as CASSPGHGPYQETQYF.

V and J are TRBV7-8 and TRBJ2-1; maybe TRBD2 (5 bases). The CDR3 length is 15 residues. CDR1 and CDR2 from the germline V gene are SGHVS and FQNEAQ. The V end was cut by 1 base, the J end by 2 bases, with 9 bases between. The CDR3 reads CASSLGPGTYNEQFF. CDR3 nucleotides: TGTGCCAGCAGCTTAGGTCCCGGGACCTACAATGAGCAGTTCTTC.

The V and J genes are TRBV6-2 or TRBV6-3 and TRBJ2-1; 7 bases are shared with TRBD2. The CDR3 consists of 16 residues. Trimming at V came to 4 bases and at J to 0 bases, leaving 6 bases not matched to a gene. CDR1 and CDR2 (germline): MNHEY, SVGEGT. CDR3 protein: CASSSGRGYSYNEQFF. CDR3 nucleotides: TGTGCCAGCAGTTCTGGGCGGGGGTACTCCTACAATGAGCAGTTCTTC.

The chain carries TRBV18 and TRBJ1-3; D not certain. Germline loops: CDR1 KGHSH, CDR2 LQKENI. Trimming shortened V by 0 bases and J by 4 bases, and 16 bases separated the two germline ends. CDR3 length: 17 amino acids. This chain's CDR3 is CASSPPNSFLEGNTIYF. The CDR3, as DNA: TGTGCCAGCTCACCACCGAATTCGTTCCTAGAGGGAAACACCATATATTTT. Complete variable domain (other parts from reference TRBV18 and TRBJ1-3): NAGVMQNPRHLVRRRGQEARLRCSPMKGHSHVYWYRQLPEEGLKFMVYLQKENIIDESGMPKERFSAEFPKEGPSILRIQQVVRGDSAAYFCASSPPNSFLEGNTIYFGEGSWLTVV.

This clone was seen once. The chain combines TRBV15 with TRBJ1-4, with D possibly matching TRBD1 (5 bases). V was cut by 6 bases and J by 4 bases, with 15 bases left in between. Germline lookup yields CDR1 LNHNV and CDR2 YYDKDF (reference sequence). This CDR3 is 15 amino acids long. The CDR3 is CATRGARKDNEKLFF. CDR3 nucleotide sequence: TGTGCCACCAGAGGGGCCCGGAAGGATAATGAAAAACTGTTTTTT.

V and J are TRBV21-1 and TRBJ2-7; the D segment call TRBD2 is taken from the table without a DNA check. TRBV21-1 is assigned pseudogene status. CDR3 length equals 16 residues. The CDR3, as DNA: TGTGCCAGCAGCAACCGGCGGGAGGCCCACTCCTACGAGCAGTACTTC. It encodes CASSNRREAHSYEQYF.

CDR3 in amino acids: CASSYRGSGGDSYEQYF. The CDR3 nucleotides are TGTGCCAGCAGTTACAGGGGAAGCGGCGGGGACTCCTACGAGCAGTACTTC. The chain joins TRBV6-2 or TRBV6-3 to TRBJ2-7; D possibly corresponds to TRBD2 (6 bases). Looked up from germline, CDR1 is MNHEY and CDR2 is SVGEGT. This CDR3 comprises 17 residues. The V end lost 2 bases, the J end lost 0 bases, and 17 bases lay between the germline ends.

The chain has TRBV14 and TRBJ1-1; D remains unclear. CDR1 and CDR2 from the germline V gene are SGHDN and FVKESK. There are 13 residues in the CDR3. The V end was cut by 1 base, the J end by 4 bases, with 7 bases between. DNA of the CDR3: TGTGCCAGCAGCCAAGCCCTTCGCACTGAAGCTTTCTTT. Its protein is CASSQALRTEAFF.

Details on this clone: Relative to the germline gene, one junction end is altered; a read error may explain this. The V gene is TRBV6-1, the J gene TRBJ1-4; tentatively, D is TRBD1 (5 bases). The CDR3 consists of 14 residues. Germline V gene sequence: CDR1 MNHNS, CDR2 SASEGT. The CDR3, as DNA: TGTGCCAGCACTGAAGACCGACAAGGGGCAAAACTGTTTTTT. Translation: CASTEDRQGAKLFF.

The V gene is TRBV5-1, the J gene TRBJ1-1; TRBD1 matches 11 bases. Germline CDR1 SGHRS, CDR2 YFSETQ. The CDR3 is 14 residues long. Germline trimming cut 2 bases from V and 7 bases from J; bases unmatched to any gene: 4. The CDR3 loop is CASSLRTGGHEAFF. The CDR3 nucleotides are TGCGCCAGCAGCTTACGGACAGGGGGCCATGAAGCTTTCTTT.

V is TRBV20-1 and J is TRBJ2-7; D may be TRBD2 (6 bases). Trimming cost V 5 bases and J 5 bases, with 10 bases left between them. Germline V gives CDR1 DFQATT, CDR2 SNEGSKA (reference sequence). The CDR3 runs to 11 residues. The CDR3 spells CSAPDYHEQYF. The CDR3 nucleotides read TGCAGTGCTCCGGACTACCACGAGCAGTACTTC.

CDR3 protein: CATGQGESGYTF. The CDR3 DNA sequence: TGTGCCACCGGACAGGGGGAATCTGGCTACACCTTC. V is TRBV10-3 and J is TRBJ1-2, with 10 bases lining up with TRBD1. CDR1 ENHRY and CDR2 SYGVKD come from the germline V gene. The ends lost 10 bases at V and 7 bases at J; junction bases unmatched: 6. The CDR3 is 12 amino acids.

The gene calls are TRBV6-5 and TRBJ2-7; TRBD2 matches at 7 bases. V shed 7 bases, J shed 6 bases, and the junction held 15 bases outside the gene matches. Germline CDR1 MNHEY, CDR2 SVGAGI. The CDR3 spans 15 residues. This chain's CDR3 is CASTLRGLGVTEQYF. CDR3 in DNA: TGTGCCAGCACCCTCCGTGGACTAGGGGTCACCGAGCAGTACTTC.

The CDR3 bases are TGTGCCACCAGTGAAAGCGGGGGTGACCTATACAATGAGCAGTTCTTC. This translates into CATSESGGDLYNEQFF. The chain couples TRBV24-1 to TRBJ2-1; 8 positions agree with TRBD2. V dropped 4 bases and J dropped 4; count of bases not matched to a gene: 8. Germline CDR1 and CDR2: KGHDR and SFDVKD. The CDR3 extends over 16 amino acids.

This rearrangement joins TRBV18 to TRBJ2-2; 8 nucleotides agree with TRBD1. The junction had 1 base not matched to a gene; V was cut back by 3 bases and J by 1 base. Per the germline V gene, CDR1 is KGHSH and CDR2 is LQKENI. This CDR3 has 15 amino acids. In DNA, the CDR3 is TGTGCCAGCTCACCCGACAGGGGGAACACCGGGGAGCTGTTTTTT. As protein: CASSPDRGNTGELFF.

The chain links TRBV27 to TRBJ2-6; D ambiguous. V lost 6 bases and J 4 bases, leaving 10 bases between the germline ends. This CDR3 has 14 residues. Germline V gene data show CDR1 as MNHEY and CDR2 as SMNVEV (reference sequence). CDR3 loop: CASSLYSGANVLTF. CDR3 DNA sequence: TGTGCCAGCAGCCTTTACTCGGGGGCCAACGTCCTGACTTTC.